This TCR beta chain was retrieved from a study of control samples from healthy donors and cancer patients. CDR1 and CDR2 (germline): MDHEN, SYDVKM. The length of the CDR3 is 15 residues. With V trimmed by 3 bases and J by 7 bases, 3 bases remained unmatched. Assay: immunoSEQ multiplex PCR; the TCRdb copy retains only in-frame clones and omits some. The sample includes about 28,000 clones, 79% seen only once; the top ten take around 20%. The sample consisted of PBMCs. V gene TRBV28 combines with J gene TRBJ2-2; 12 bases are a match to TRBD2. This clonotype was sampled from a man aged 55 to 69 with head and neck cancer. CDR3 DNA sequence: TGTGCCAGCAGTTTGGGGACTAGCGGGCTCGGGGAGCTGTTTTTT. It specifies CASSLGTSGLGELFF.